Following are 28 T cell receptor beta chains from one sample sequenced in a study of CD8 T cells in ankylosing spondylitis. TCRdb passed the 5' RACE reads through MiXCR, listing each CDR3 protein once. The profile shows about 210,000 distinct CDR3 sequences, 6% to 8.5% of them singletons. Antigens of these TCRs are unknown. Study results and limitations: It appeared that ankylosing spondylitis blood was characterized by a TCR beta motif of several highly homologous variants.

The specimen sequenced was blood, either unsorted or a sorted T cell fraction (not recorded which). The origin of the receptors is a male donor with ankylosing spondylitis.

This clonotype was recorded many times. The chain carries TRBV27 and TRBJ2-7, with 7 positions matching TRBD2. The length of the CDR3 is 16 residues. Germline trimming cut 2 bases from V and 1 base from J; bases unmatched to any gene: 8. Germline V gene lookup returns CDR1 MNHEY and CDR2 SMNVEV (reference sequence). The CDR3 DNA sequence: TGTGCCAGCAGTTTAAGTCCTAGCGGTCTTTCCTACGAGCAGTACTTC. This codes for CASSLSPSGLSYEQYF.

In its sample, this clonotype was seen many times. The rearrangement joins TRBV7-2 to TRBJ2-3, with TRBD2 identical over 10 bases. CDR1 is SGHTA, CDR2 FQGNSA, per germline. V dropped 5 bases and J dropped 1; count of bases not matched to a gene: 6. This CDR3 comprises 16 residues. CDR3 loop: CASSQYLAGGTDTQYF. DNA for the CDR3: TGTGCCAGCAGCCAATATCTAGCGGGGGGCACAGATACGCAGTATTTT.

This clonotype was seen repeatedly, ten times or more. The chain has TRBV27 and TRBJ2-5; D remains unclear. From germline, CDR1 is MNHEY and CDR2 SMNVEV (reference sequence). Trimming left V 1 base short and J 3 bases short, with 12 bases between. The length of the CDR3 is 15 residues. CDR3 loop: CASSLFGRGEETQYF. The CDR3 nucleotides read TGTGCCAGCAGTTTATTTGGTCGCGGTGAAGAGACCCAGTACTTC.

This clonotype was detected ten times or more. The chain is built from TRBV7-9 and TRBJ2-7; the D is unclear. Trimming left V 11 bases short and J 5 bases short, with 4 bases between. This CDR3 region has 8 residues. Per germline, CDR1 SEHNR and CDR2 FQNEAQ (reference sequence). CDR3 bases: TGTGCCGACGACGAGCAGTACTTC. The encoded protein is CADDEQYF. Full variable domain (outside the CDR3, taken from reference TRBV7-9 and TRBJ2-7): DTGVSQNPRHKITKRGQNVTFRCDPISEHNRLYWYRQTLGQGPEFLTYFQNEAQLEKSRLLSDRFSAERPKGSFSTLEIQRTEQGDSAMYLCADDEQYFGPGTRLTVT.

This clonotype showed up many times. V and J are TRBV7-9 and TRBJ2-7; D gene unclear. CDR3 length equals 12 residues. Germline CDR1 reads SEHNR; CDR2 reads FQNEAQ (reference sequence). V was trimmed by 4 bases and J by 5 bases, leaving 9 bases between them. In DNA form, the CDR3 reads TGTGCCAGCAGCTCCAGCTTTGACGAGCAGTACTTC. Protein: CASSSSFDEQYF.

This clonotype was found many times. The chain combines TRBV9 with TRBJ2-5, with 10 bases fitting TRBD1. J gave up 1 base and V 0 bases, and 6 bases lay outside the gene matches. The CDR3 has 17 amino acids. The germline gives CDR1 SGDLS, CDR2 YYNGEE. The CDR3 loop reads CASSVEGQGNFQETQYF. The CDR3 DNA reads TGTGCCAGCAGCGTAGAGGGACAGGGGAATTTCCAAGAGACCCAGTACTTC.

This clonotype was counted many times. The CDR3 sequence: CASSDGWTRRVYNEQFF. The DNA of the CDR3 is TGTGCCAGCAGTGATGGGTGGACCCGCCGGGTATACAATGAGCAGTTCTTC. The gene calls are TRBV2 and TRBJ2-1; no reliable D call. The V end lost 3 bases, the J end lost 4 bases, and 19 bases lay between the germline ends. This CDR3 has 17 amino acids. In germline, CDR1 is SNHLY, CDR2 FYNNEI.

This clonotype was recorded many times. The chain combines TRBV4-3 with TRBJ2-2; D call uncertain. Germline lookup yields CDR1 LGHNA and CDR2 YSLEER. The CDR3 runs to 13 residues. V dropped 0 bases and J dropped 1 base, with 0 bases sitting between them. The CDR3 region has the DNA TGCGCCAGCAGCCAAGAGAACACCGGGGAGCTGTTTTTT. Protein sequence: CASSQENTGELFF.

The chain carries TRBV6-5 and TRBJ1-2; a weak D match, TRBD1 (5 bases). The germline V and J ends were trimmed by 0 bases and 3 bases, with 8 bases remaining between them. The CDR3 length is 14 residues. Looked up from germline, CDR1 is MNHEY and CDR2 is SVGAGI. CDR3 DNA sequence: TGTGCCAGCAGTTACTCGCCCAGGGACTATGGCTACACCTTC. Its translation: CASSYSPRDYGYTF.

There are many counts of this clonotype. V and J are TRBV27 and TRBJ2-5, with a weak D call TRBD1 (6 bases). The V end was cut by 1 base, the J end by 4 bases, with 19 bases between. The V gene's germline CDR1 is MNHEY and CDR2 SMNVEV (reference sequence). CDR3 length equals 17 residues. CDR3 DNA: TGTGCCAGCAGTTTATTGGCCGGTACAGGGTTTGGAGAGACCCAGTACTTC. This gives the protein CASSLLAGTGFGETQYF.

There are many counts of this clonotype. The chain combines TRBV24-1 with TRBJ2-7; 9 positions match TRBD1. Germline V CDR1 and CDR2: KGHDR, SFDVKD. There are 13 residues in the CDR3. The ends lost 10 bases at V and 5 bases at J; junction bases unmatched: 8. The CDR3 here is CATNTGQGDEQYF. In DNA form, the CDR3 reads TGTGCCACGAACACGGGACAGGGAGACGAGCAGTACTTC.

This chain connects TRBV27 to TRBJ2-7; the D gene could be TRBD1 or TRBD2 (5 bases each). Trimming removed 5 bases from V and 5 bases from J, with 19 bases in between. Germline CDR1 and CDR2: MNHEY and SMNVEV (reference sequence). There are 15 residues in the CDR3. The CDR3 DNA reads as TGTGCCAGCAGTACACTCCCCCCCCTGGGGGACGAGCAGTACTTC. This codes for CASSTLPPLGDEQYF.

This clonotype was counted only a few times. The J gene is TRBJ1-2, the V gene TRBV4-1; no clear D gene. Germline values: CDR1 MGHRA, CDR2 YSYEKL. V lost 1 base and J lost 0, with 9 bases in between. The CDR3 extends over 15 amino acids. CDR3 loop: CASSQAPQTNYGYTF. The CDR3 coding sequence is TGCGCCAGCAGCCAAGCACCACAAACTAACTATGGCTACACCTTC.

There are a few counts of this clonotype. The chain links TRBV7-9 to TRBJ1-1; no clear D gene. Germline CDR1 and CDR2: SEHNR and FQNEAQ (reference sequence). With 4 bases removed from V and 1 base from J, the gap between germline ends came to 10 bases. The CDR3 runs 14 residues. CDR3 region: CASSSPTRNTEAFF. For the CDR3, the DNA is TGTGCCAGCAGCTCACCAACACGGAACACTGAAGCTTTCTTT.

This clonotype was observed many times. This chain links TRBV27 with TRBJ1-5; D gene uncertain. Per the germline V gene, CDR1 is MNHEY and CDR2 is SMNVEV (reference sequence). Trimming shortened V by 5 bases and J by 0 bases, and 14 bases separated the two germline ends. CDR3 length: 16 amino acids. The CDR3 nucleotides are TGTGCCAGCAGTCCATCAGCAGGAGATAGCAATCAGCCCCAGCATTTT. Its protein is CASSPSAGDSNQPQHF.

This clonotype was detected many times. V usage is TRBV7-3 and J usage is TRBJ2-3; D is perhaps TRBD1 or TRBD2 (5 bases each). Germline loops: CDR1 SGHTA, CDR2 FQGTGA. The CDR3 length is 16 residues. Trimming pared 0 bases from V and 6 bases from J, leaving 16 bases between. CDR3 in DNA: TGTGCCAGCAGCTTAACTCGATCAAGAGGGGCGGATACGCAGTATTTT. Translated, it gives CASSLTRSRGADTQYF.

This clonotype appeared a few times. This sequence joins TRBV28 and TRBJ2-7; the D gene is possibly TRBD2 (5 bases). The germline CDR1 and CDR2 sequences are MDHEN and SYDVKM. The CDR3 loop spans 12 amino acids. Trimming removed 10 bases at V and 6 bases at J, with 16 bases between. The CDR3 reads CATFEGESEQYF. The CDR3 coding sequence is TGTGCCACGTTTGAGGGTGAATCCGAGCAGTACTTC.

This clonotype was recorded at least ten times. The V call is TRBV12-3 or TRBV12-4, the J call TRBJ2-3; 8 bases are a match to TRBD1. J lost 6 bases, V lost 5 bases, and 4 bases had no gene match. The CDR3 runs 13 residues. In DNA, the CDR3 is TGTGCCAGCAGTGCTAACAGGGGGGATACGCAGTATTTT. Its translation is CASSANRGDTQYF.

Remarks on this clonotype: A much larger clonotype is one base distant, so this may be a read error. This chain joins TRBV29-1 and TRBJ1-2; 7 bases align to TRBD1. Per the germline V gene, CDR1 is SQVTM and CDR2 is ANQGSEA. J lost 8 bases, V lost 7 bases, and 7 bases had no gene match. The CDR3 is 11 residues long. The chain's CDR3 is CSARQGEGYTF. CDR3 DNA sequence: TGCAGCGCTCGACAGGGAGAGGGCTACACCTTC.

This clonotype occurred a few times. The chain is built from TRBV12-3 or TRBV12-4 and TRBJ1-2, with D possibly TRBD1 on 5 matching bases. The CDR3 has 13 residues. Trimming took off 1 base at V and 8 bases at J, with 11 bases between the two ends. The CDR3, as DNA: TGTGCCAGCAGTTTAGGGCCGGCAGGGGGCTACACCTTC. As protein: CASSLGPAGGYTF.

This clonotype was counted only a few times. The gene calls are TRBV29-1 and TRBJ2-5; D could derive from TRBD1 or TRBD2 (5 bases each). There are 15 residues in the CDR3. V was trimmed by 1 base and J by 7 bases, leaving 19 bases between them. Germline lookup yields CDR1 SQVTM and CDR2 ANQGSEA. This chain's CDR3 is CSVEGRVRGRVTQYF. In DNA form, the CDR3 reads TGCAGCGTTGAAGGGCGGGTGAGGGGCAGGGTGACCCAGTACTTC.

This clonotype appeared many times. The chain employs TRBV7-2 and TRBJ2-2, with TRBD2 as a possible D gene (5 bases). Trimming shortened V by 0 bases and J by 1 base, and 15 bases separated the two germline ends. The germline gives CDR1 SGHTA, CDR2 FQGNSA. CDR3 length: 18 amino acids. The CDR3 DNA sequence: TGTGCCAGCAGCTTAGCGCGAGACTATCCTCGGAACACCGGGGAGCTGTTTTTT. Amino acid sequence: CASSLARDYPRNTGELFF.

This clonotype showed up just a few times. The gene calls are TRBV9 and TRBJ2-3; no reliable D call. CDR1 and CDR2 (germline): SGDLS, YYNGEE. This CDR3 has 14 amino acids. The V gene lost 0 bases and the J gene lost 2 bases, with 7 bases spanning the gap. The CDR3 loop reads CASSVGTATDTQYF. The CDR3, as DNA: TGTGCCAGCAGCGTAGGAACAGCCACAGATACGCAGTATTTT.

The chain recombines TRBV4-3 with TRBJ2-1; D is undetermined. The V end lost 4 bases, the J end lost 3 bases, and 13 bases lay between the germline ends. CDR1 LGHNA and CDR2 YSLEER come from the germline V gene. This CDR3 is 15 amino acids long. CDR3 protein: CASSLSTDFYNEQFF. In nucleotides, the CDR3 is TGCGCCAGCAGCCTGAGTACTGATTTCTACAATGAGCAGTTCTTC.

Many counts were recorded for this clonotype. V and J are TRBV28 and TRBJ2-3, with 7 bases matching TRBD2. The CDR3 runs to 15 residues. V was clipped by 4 bases and J by 6 bases; unmatched bases: 10. Germline V gives CDR1 MDHEN, CDR2 SYDVKM. Here the CDR3 reads CASSSGLLGGDTQYF. The DNA of the CDR3 is TGTGCCAGCAGTTCAGGGCTCCTGGGGGGGGATACGCAGTATTTT.

This clonotype was observed at least ten times. V gene TRBV27 combines with J gene TRBJ1-2, with no clear D. CDR3 length: 15 residues. Germline CDR1 is MNHEY and CDR2 is SMNVEV (reference sequence). V dropped 2 bases and J dropped 2 bases, with 12 bases sitting between them. The DNA of the CDR3 is TGTGCCAGCAGTTTAGCGGAGGGTCGAAACTATGGCTACACCTTC. Its protein product is CASSLAEGRNYGYTF.

In this sample, this clonotype turned up many times. The CDR3 sequence: CSALYGYTF. For the CDR3, the DNA is TGCAGTGCCCTCTATGGCTACACCTTC. V is TRBV20-1 and J is TRBJ1-2, with D unclear. CDR1 and CDR2 from the germline V gene are DFQATT and SNEGSKA (reference sequence). Trimming took 6 bases from V and 4 from J, leaving 3 bases between them. This CDR3 region has 9 residues.

In this sample, this clonotype turned up many times. The chain employs TRBV27 and TRBJ2-3; 12 bases agree with TRBD2. The junction had 10 bases not matched to a gene; V was cut back by 5 bases and J by 4 bases. From germline, CDR1 is MNHEY and CDR2 SMNVEV (reference sequence). There are 17 residues in the CDR3. CDR3 amino acids: CASSPIPGLAGSDTQYF. DNA of the CDR3: TGTGCCAGCAGTCCAATTCCCGGACTAGCGGGGTCAGATACGCAGTATTTT.